A selection of T cell receptor beta chains follows, all from one sample in a study of CD8+CD57+ T cells in acquired aplastic anemia. Using its own MiXCR run on the reads, TCRdb lists one record per CDR3 protein. The sample consists of some 280,000 distinct CDR3 sequences, roughly three fifths of them appearing once. The specimen sequenced was sorted CD4+, CD8+, or CD8+CD57+ T cells (not recorded which) from PBMCs. Every receptor here comes from a human donor with severe aplastic anemia or a healthy control (not recorded which). CDR3s include the opening cysteine and the closing phenylalanine or tryptophan. Each record gives: D gene, V gene, J gene, clone size, CDR3 DNA, CDR3 protein. D genes are given only for firm matches. Some rows have no size entry. The others give once, few or many, or a class for an expanded clone.

>TRBD2|TRBV7-9|TRBJ2-5|NA
TGTGCCAGCAGCCCACAGGGGGGACTAGCGGTCCAAGAGACCCAGTACTTC
CASSPQGGLAVQETQYF
>NA|TRBV7-8|TRBJ1-5|NA
TGTGCCAGCAGCCCCCTTTCCGGGATCAGCAATCAGCCCCAGCATTTT
CASSPLSGISNQPQHF
>NA|TRBV7-8|TRBJ2-1|NA
TGTGCCAGCAGCTTACCCGGACTTCTGAGGAATGAGCAGTTCTTC
CASSLPGLLRNEQFF
>NA|TRBV9|TRBJ2-5|few
TGTGCCAGCAGCGAACCCAGTTCGGAGACCCAGTACTTC
CASSEPSSETQYF
>NA|TRBV10-3|TRBJ2-7|NA
TGTGCCATCAGTACAGGGGGGGACTCCGAGCAGTACTTC
CAISTGGDSEQYF
>NA|TRBV29-1|TRBJ2-7|once
TGCAGCGTTGAAATTAGGGAGAGGGAGCAGTACTTC
CSVEIREREQYF
>NA|TRBV9|TRBJ2-1|many
TGTGCCAGCAGCGTTTGGGGGGCGAATGAGCAGTTCTTC
CASSVWGANEQFF
>TRBD2|TRBV20-1|TRBJ2-7|NA
TGCAGTGCTAGCCTCATACTAGCGGGGAGCCGATACGAGCAGTACTTC
CSASLILAGSRYEQYF
>NA|TRBV6-1|TRBJ1-1|NA
TGTGCCAGCAGTTATATCAGGGGAGACACTGAAGCTTTCTTT
CASSYIRGDTEAFF
>TRBD1|TRBV5-1|TRBJ2-5|many
TGCGCCAGCAGCAGAACCGGGACAGGGGAAGAGACCCAGTACTTC
CASSRTGTGEETQYF
>NA|TRBV10-3|TRBJ1-1|NA
TGTGCCATCAGTGGGACAGTAGGATACACTGAAGCTTTCTTT
CAISGTVGYTEAFF
>NA|TRBV6-5|TRBJ2-5|NA
TGTGCCAGCAGCATCGGACTGGGGCAAGAGGCCCAGTACTTC
CASSIGLGQEAQYF
>NA|TRBV19|TRBJ2-2|once
TGTGCCAGTAGTATAGCCCCTCAGGGTTACGGGGAGCTGTTTTTT
CASSIAPQGYGELFF
>NA|TRBV7-2|TRBJ1-3|many
TGTGCCAGCAGCTTACATGCCGGGACGGTCTCTGGAAACACCATATATTTT
CASSLHAGTVSGNTIYF
>TRBD2|TRBV20-1|TRBJ2-1|NA
TGCAGTGCTAGAGCGGGGGGGGCGGAGAATGAGCAGTTCTTC
CSARAGGAENEQFF
>TRBD2|TRBV2|TRBJ2-7|NA
TGTGCCAGCACAGAACTAGCGGGGGGGAACTACGAGCAGTACTTC
CASTELAGGNYEQYF
>NA|TRBV7-2|TRBJ1-2|many
TGTGCCAGCAGCTTAAAGGACGGATCTAACTATGGCTACACCTTC
CASSLKDGSNYGYTF
>NA|TRBV5-1|TRBJ2-5|many
TGCGCCAGCAGCTTAGGGCAGAGACAAGAGACCCAGTACTTC
CASSLGQRQETQYF
>NA|TRBV7-9|TRBJ2-7|many
TGTGCCAGCAGCTTACAGGGAGGGGGCGAGCAGTACTTC
CASSLQGGGEQYF
>TRBD1|TRBV7-9|TRBJ2-7|many
TGTGCCAGCAGCCCGGACAGGGGGAGTGGAGAGCAGTACTTC
CASSPDRGSGEQYF
>TRBD2|TRBV7-8|TRBJ2-6|NA
TGTGCCAGCAGCCCCCTTGCAGGGAGGGCTGGGGCCAACGTCCTGACTTTC
CASSPLAGRAGANVLTF
>TRBD2|TRBV7-9|TRBJ2-7|NA
TGTGCCAGCAGCTTAAAAGCGGGGCACGAGCAGTACTTC
CASSLKAGHEQYF
>NA|TRBV29-1|TRBJ2-7|NA
TGCAGCGTTGAAGTTGGGACGGGTCGGTACTTC
CSVEVGTGRYF
>NA|TRBV19|TRBJ2-3|many
TGTGCCAGTAGGGGGGGGCGCACAGATACGCAGTATTTT
CASRGGRTDTQYF
>NA|TRBV20-1|TRBJ2-3|NA
TGCAGTGCTGCACAGGTCGGAACAGATACGCAGTATTTT
CSAAQVGTDTQYF
>NA|TRBV2|TRBJ1-3|NA
TGTGCCATCGAGGGGTACCAGAGGGGAAACACCATATATTTT
CAIEGYQRGNTIYF
>NA|TRBV7-3|TRBJ2-7|NA
TGTGCCAGCAGCCCCCGGGACGGACTCTACGAGCAGTACTTC
CASSPRDGLYEQYF
>NA|TRBV7-7|TRBJ2-3|many
TGTGCTAGCAGCAGGCAGAGTTTGGGGGATACGCAGTATTTT
CASSRQSLGDTQYF
>NA|TRBV5-1|TRBJ2-1|NA
TGCGCCAGCAGCCGGGTTACCGGTGACAATGAGCAGTTCTTC
CASSRVTGDNEQFF
>TRBD2|TRBV7-2|TRBJ2-7|NA
TGTGCCAGCAGCCGACTAGCGGGCTACGAGCAGTACTTC
CASSRLAGYEQYF
>NA|TRBV20-1|TRBJ2-7|NA
TGCAGTGCTAGAGATCCCTCATCCTACGAGCAGTACTTC
CSARDPSSYEQYF
>NA|TRBV20-1|TRBJ2-7|NA
TGCAGTGCCCCCGGGCCTCTCCACGAGCAGTACTTC
CSAPGPLHEQYF
>NA|TRBV12-3/TRBV12-4|TRBJ1-1|many
TGTGCCAGCACAACATGGGCTGAAGCTTTCTTT
CASTTWAEAFF
>TRBD1|TRBV30|TRBJ1-1|few
TGTGCCTGGAGCGGACAGGGGGCGGGGGAGAACACTGAAGCTTTCTTT
CAWSGQGAGENTEAFF
>TRBD2|TRBV7-9|TRBJ2-3|NA
TGTGCCAGCAGCTTAATAGCGGGAGGCCTTACAGATACGCAGTATTTT
CASSLIAGGLTDTQYF
>TRBD1|TRBV2|TRBJ2-7|few
TGTGCCAGCAGGCGGGACAGGTCCTCCTACGAGCAGTACTTC
CASRRDRSSYEQYF
>NA|TRBV7-2|TRBJ2-6|once
TGTGCCAGCAGCTTCACCGACGGCTCTGGGGCCAACGTCCTGACTTTC
CASSFTDGSGANVLTF
>NA|TRBV11-2|TRBJ1-2|few
TGTGCCAGCAGCTTAGAGGCAGCTTCTAACTATGGCTACACCTTC
CASSLEAASNYGYTF
>NA|TRBV29-1|TRBJ2-1|NA
TGCAGCGTTGAACAGAGCTCCTACAATGAGCAGTTCTTC
CSVEQSSYNEQFF
>NA|TRBV20-1|TRBJ2-5|NA
TGCAGTGCTAGAGGTCACCGGGACGATCAAGAGACCCAGTACTTC
CSARGHRDDQETQYF